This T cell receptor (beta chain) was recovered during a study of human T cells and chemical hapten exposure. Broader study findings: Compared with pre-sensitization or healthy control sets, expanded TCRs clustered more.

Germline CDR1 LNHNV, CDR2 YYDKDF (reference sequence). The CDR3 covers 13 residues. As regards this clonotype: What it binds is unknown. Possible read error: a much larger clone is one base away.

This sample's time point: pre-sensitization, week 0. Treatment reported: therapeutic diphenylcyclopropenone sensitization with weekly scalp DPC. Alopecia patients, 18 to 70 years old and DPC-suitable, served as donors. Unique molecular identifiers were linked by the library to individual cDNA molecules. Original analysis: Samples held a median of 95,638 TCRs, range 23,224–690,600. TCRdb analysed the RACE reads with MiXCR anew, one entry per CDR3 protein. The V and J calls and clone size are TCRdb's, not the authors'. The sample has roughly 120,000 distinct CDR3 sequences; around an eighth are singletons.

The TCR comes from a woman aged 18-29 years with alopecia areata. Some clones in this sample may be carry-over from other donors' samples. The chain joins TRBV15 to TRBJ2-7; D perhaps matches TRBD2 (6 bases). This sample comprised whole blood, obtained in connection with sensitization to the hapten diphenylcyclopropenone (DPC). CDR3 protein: CTTSTGGSYEQYF. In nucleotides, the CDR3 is TGTACCACCAGCACCGGGGGTTCCTACGAGCAGTACTTC.